The rows below give T cell receptor beta chains drawn from one sample of a study of PD-L1 blockade in urothelial cancer. Libraries were prepared by immunoSEQ multiplex PCR; TCRdb keeps only in-frame clonotypes and omits some of them. Here the sample spans about 36,000 clones, more than 75% being singletons. Here the sequenced sample was PBMCs, taken around atezolizumab (anti-PD-L1) treatment. These receptors all stem from a man aged 35-49 years with urothelial cancer. Each CDR3 is given with its conserved first and last residue. Each record gives: clone size, D gene, J gene, V gene, CDR3 protein, CDR3 DNA. D genes are given only for firm matches. Not every row has a clone size; where given, it reads once, few, many or a size class.

>-|-|TRBJ2-1|TRBV5-1
CASSGRTGEFF
TGCGCCAGCAGCGGGAGAACGGGGGAGTTCTTC
>-|-|TRBJ1-5|TRBV19
CASSIDGQGSQPQHF
TGTGCCAGTAGTATAGATGGCCAGGGTAGTCAGCCCCAGCATTTT
>-|-|TRBJ2-6|TRBV27
CASTTAGVGANVLTF
TGTGCCAGCACAACAGCAGGGGTCGGGGCCAACGTCCTGACTTTC
>once|TRBD1|TRBJ2-7|TRBV19
CASTAGGQGTYEQYF
TGTGCCAGTACCGCGGGGGGACAGGGGACTTACGAGCAGTACTTC
>-|TRBD2|TRBJ2-5|TRBV2
CASSENLGSGETQYF
TGTGCCAGCAGTGAAAACTTAGGTAGCGGGGAGACCCAGTACTTC
>-|-|TRBJ2-1|TRBV9
CASSPSSNGEQFF
TGTGCCAGCAGCCCTTCGAGTAACGGTGAGCAGTTCTTC
>-|TRBD2|TRBJ2-2|TRBV11-2
CASSRGLADLTGELFF
TGTGCCAGCAGCCGGGGACTAGCGGACCTTACCGGGGAGCTGTTTTTT
>-|TRBD1|TRBJ2-7|TRBV19
CASSMEPTGLSEQYF
TGTGCCAGTAGTATGGAGCCGACAGGGCTTAGCGAGCAGTACTTC
>-|-|TRBJ2-1|TRBV28
CASTEGSYNEQFF
TGTGCCAGCACCGAGGGCTCCTACAATGAGCAGTTCTTC
>-|TRBD2|TRBJ2-7|TRBV27
CASSLVASGSVEQYF
TGTGCCAGCAGTTTAGTGGCTAGCGGGAGTGTCGAGCAGTACTTC
>-|-|TRBJ1-4|TRBV5-1
CASSLESGSEEKLFF
TGCGCCAGCAGCTTGGAGTCGGGGTCGGAGGAAAAACTGTTTTTT
>-|TRBD2|TRBJ2-1|TRBV6-1
CASSEASGREQFF
TGTGCCAGCAGTGAAGCAAGCGGGAGGGAGCAGTTCTTC
>-|-|TRBJ2-5|TRBV7-2
CASSYGETQYF
TGTGCCAGCAGCTACGGGGAGACCCAGTACTTC
>-|-|TRBJ2-5|TRBV5-1
CASSLVTLPPEETQYF
TGCGCCAGCAGCTTGGTAACCCTCCCCCCGGAAGAGACCCAGTACTTC
>-|-|TRBJ1-1|TRBV15
CATSRIRGGVNTEAFF
TGTGCCACCAGCAGAATTCGAGGGGGTGTGAACACTGAAGCTTTCTTT
>-|-|TRBJ2-7|TRBV30
CAWGGFYEQYF
TGTGCCTGGGGAGGTTTCTACGAGCAGTACTTC
>once|-|TRBJ2-2|TRBV7-3
CASSLIGGSGGELFF
TGTGCCAGCAGCTTAATTGGGGGGAGCGGCGGGGAGCTGTTTTTT
>-|-|TRBJ2-6|TRBV28
CASNNQGTGANVLTF
TGTGCCAGCAACAACCAGGGGACTGGGGCCAACGTCCTGACTTTC
>-|-|TRBJ1-4|TRBV18
CASSGSHNEKLFF
TGTGCCAGCTCCGGGAGCCATAATGAAAAACTGTTTTTT
>-|TRBD2|TRBJ2-2|TRBV4-2
CASSPGGVAGGNTGELFF
TGTGCCAGCAGCCCTGGGGGGGTAGCGGGAGGGAACACCGGGGAGCTGTTTTTT
>-|-|TRBJ2-2|TRBV7-9
CASSLTDRGELFF
TGTGCCAGCAGCTTAACTGACAGGGGGGAGCTGTTTTTT
>-|-|TRBJ1-1|TRBV28
CASSLDGTNTEAFF
TGTGCCAGCAGTCTAGACGGAACGAACACTGAAGCTTTCTTT
>once|-|TRBJ1-4|TRBV30
CAWSEDGGEKLFF
TGTGCCTGGAGTGAGGACGGAGGTGAAAAACTGTTTTTT
>once|-|TRBJ1-2|TRBV4-1
CASSQVGGFAYRGYTF
TGCGCCAGCAGCCAAGTAGGAGGGTTCGCCTATCGGGGCTACACCTTC
>-|-|TRBJ2-3|TRBV11-1
CASSPFPTDTQYF
TGTGCCAGCAGCCCGTTTCCCACAGATACGCAGTATTTT
>-|TRBD1|TRBJ2-5|TRBV28
CASSLPGQQETQYF
TGTGCCAGCAGCTTACCGGGACAGCAAGAGACCCAGTACTTC
>few|-|TRBJ2-1|TRBV13
CASSPRTASSYNEQFF
TGTGCCAGCAGCCCGCGGACAGCTAGCTCCTACAATGAGCAGTTCTTC
>-|TRBD1|TRBJ1-1|TRBV2
CASLRDRGWGTEAFF
TGTGCCAGCCTTCGGGACAGGGGTTGGGGCACTGAAGCTTTCTTT
>-|TRBD1|TRBJ2-7|TRBV27
CASSLNWGTGAYEQYF
TGTGCCAGCAGTTTGAACTGGGGGACAGGGGCCTACGAGCAGTACTTC
>-|-|TRBJ1-1|TRBV27
CASAKTGSGSNTEAFF
TGTGCCAGCGCAAAGACAGGCAGTGGATCGAACACTGAAGCTTTCTTT
>-|TRBD2|TRBJ2-5|TRBV11-3
CASSLSSGGEETQYF
TGTGCCAGCAGCTTATCTAGCGGGGGCGAAGAGACCCAGTACTTC
>-|-|TRBJ1-2|TRBV7-2
CASSLALNSNYGYTF
TGTGCCAGCAGCTTAGCGCTCAACTCGAACTATGGCTACACCTTC
>-|TRBD1|TRBJ1-1|TRBV4-2
CASSLTGMNTEAFF
TGTGCCAGCAGCCTGACAGGGATGAACACTGAAGCTTTCTTT
>-|TRBD2|TRBJ2-7|TRBV6-1
CASSERSGSAEPLDYEQYF
TGTGCCAGCAGTGAGAGGAGCGGGAGCGCAGAACCCCTGGACTACGAGCAGTACTTC
>-|TRBD2|TRBJ2-7|TRBV28
CASSLWGTSGRNEQYF
TGTGCCAGCAGTTTATGGGGGACTAGCGGGAGGAACGAGCAGTACTTC
>-|-|TRBJ1-2|TRBV5-4
CASSRQTVLNYGYTF
TGTGCCAGCAGCCGCCAGACAGTTCTTAACTATGGCTACACCTTC
>-|-|TRBJ1-1|TRBV30
CAWIRRENTEAFF
TGTGCCTGGATCCGACGGGAGAACACTGAAGCTTTCTTT
>-|TRBD2|TRBJ2-1|TRBV2
CARGLAGGEQFF
TGTGCCAGGGGACTAGCGGGGGGTGAGCAGTTCTTC
>-|TRBD1|TRBJ1-2|TRBV7-2
CASSSGQGGGYTF
TGTGCCAGCAGCTCAGGACAGGGCGGGGGCTACACCTTC
>-|-|TRBJ2-7|TRBV11-2
CASSLNLDFYEQYF
TGTGCCAGCAGCTTAAACCTAGACTTCTACGAGCAGTACTTC
>few|-|TRBJ1-1|TRBV16
CASSLPPGGITEAFF
TGTGCCAGCAGCCTTCCACCCGGGGGTATCACTGAAGCTTTCTTT
>-|-|TRBJ1-3|TRBV4-1
CASSLREGKGVDSGNTIYF
TGCGCCAGCAGCCTCAGAGAGGGTAAGGGCGTCGACTCTGGAAACACCATATATTTT
>-|-|TRBJ2-3|TRBV7-3
CASSFTSGGGGKSDTQYF
TGTGCCAGCAGCTTCACCTCCGGAGGGGGCGGGAAGTCAGATACGCAGTATTTT
>few|TRBD1|TRBJ1-1|TRBV7-9
CASSLQGVMNTEAFF
TGTGCCAGCAGCTTACAGGGGGTAATGAACACTGAAGCTTTCTTT
>-|TRBD2|TRBJ2-6|TRBV27
CASSTPSGVSSGANVLTF
TGTGCCAGCAGTACCCCTAGCGGGGTGAGCTCTGGGGCCAACGTCCTGACTTTC
>-|TRBD2|TRBJ2-7|TRBV25-1
CASSVAGVRYEQYF
TGTGCCAGCAGTGTGGCGGGAGTTAGGTACGAGCAGTACTTC
>-|TRBD1|TRBJ2-3|TRBV7-2
CASSLVATGTGNTDTQYF
TGTGCCAGCAGCTTAGTAGCTACCGGGACAGGCAACACAGATACGCAGTATTTT
>-|TRBD2|TRBJ2-7|TRBV30
CAWRLAGGYEQYF
TGTGCCTGGAGACTAGCGGGAGGTTACGAGCAGTACTTC
>-|TRBD1|TRBJ2-7|TRBV14
CASSPTGTGIPEQYF
TGTGCCAGCAGCCCGACCGGGACAGGGATCCCCGAGCAGTACTTC
>-|-|TRBJ2-2|TRBV9
CASSLQGGHTGELFF
TGTGCCAGCAGCCTCCAGGGGGGTCACACCGGGGAGCTGTTTTTT
>-|-|TRBJ1-1|TRBV18
CASSPLSAEVNTEAFF
TGTGCCAGCTCACCACTAAGTGCAGAAGTGAACACTGAAGCTTTCTTT
>-|TRBD1|TRBJ1-1|TRBV29-1
CSVTGMTNTEAFF
TGCAGCGTGACAGGGATGACGAACACTGAAGCTTTCTTT
>once|-|TRBJ2-7|TRBV5-4
CASSSQTPPYEQYF
TGTGCCAGCAGCTCCCAAACTCCCCCCTACGAGCAGTACTTC
>-|TRBD2|TRBJ2-1|TRBV29-1
CSVDPGSGTSGSPESYNEQFF
TGCAGCGTTGATCCCGGGTCCGGAACTAGCGGGAGTCCCGAAAGTTACAATGAGCAGTTCTTC
>-|-|TRBJ1-1|TRBV29-1
CSVEEWARAFF
TGCAGCGTTGAAGAGTGGGCAAGGGCTTTCTTT